The 28 T cell receptor beta chains listed next were all sequenced from one sample in a study of blood T cell repertoires in COVID-19. Clones were read by immunoSEQ multiplex PCR, and TCRdb kept only the in-frame ones, dropping some. The sample yields around 140,000 clones, 65% to 90% seen once. The specimen sequenced was peripheral blood. These receptors all come from a man in his 60s with active or convalescent COVID-19.

DNA for the CDR3: TGTGCCAGCAGTCAGGGGGCGGGCGGGGAGCTGTTTTTT. Translated: CASSQGAGGELFF. The chain carries TRBV12-3 or TRBV12-4 and TRBJ2-2; 8 bases fit TRBD1. Trimming cost V 5 bases and J 7 bases; bases outside gene matches: 3. The CDR3 contains 13 residues.

This clone was seen only once. J is TRBJ1-4 and V is TRBV4-3; TRBD1 agrees at 8 bases. V was pared by 1 base and J by 8 bases, with 3 bases of the junction left unmatched. Germline V lookup: CDR1 LGHNA, CDR2 YSLEER. The CDR3 sequence is 14 residues long. In nucleotides, the CDR3 is TGCGCCAGCAGCCAAGGACAGGGGCCCGAAAAACTGTTTTTT. Translated, it gives CASSQGQGPEKLFF.

This clone showed up just once. The chain combines TRBV6-5 with TRBJ2-5; possible D gene TRBD1, 5 bases. V lost 6 bases and J 2 bases, leaving 10 bases between the germline ends. This CDR3 comprises 13 residues. Germline V gene lookup returns CDR1 MNHEY and CDR2 SVGAGI. The CDR3 DNA reads TGTGCCAGCAGCCCAGGGTGGCAAGAGACCCAGTACTTC. It encodes CASSPGWQETQYF.

The V gene is TRBV9, the J gene TRBJ2-6, with D maybe TRBD2 (7 bases). Germline-derived CDR1 and CDR2 are SGDLS and YYNGEE. The CDR3 consists of 15 residues. The V and J ends lost 4 bases and 7 bases respectively, with 15 bases between them. The CDR3 DNA reads as TGTGCCAGCAGCCAAGGGGGGGTTAGAGCCAACGTCCTGACTTTC. This sequence encodes CASSQGGVRANVLTF.

The V gene is TRBV6-2 or TRBV6-3, the J gene TRBJ2-7; D gene uncertain. The CDR3 is 13 amino acids. V was pared by 2 bases and J by 3 bases, with 8 bases between. Germline-derived CDR1 and CDR2 are MNHEY and SVGEGT. The CDR3 protein is CASSYTVSYEQYV. In DNA form, the CDR3 reads TGTGCCAGCAGTTACACGGTTAGCTACGAGCAGTACGTC.

This chain connects TRBV11-3 to TRBJ2-5; 9 bases line up with TRBD2. The CDR3 length is 15 residues. The V gene end was trimmed by 4 bases and the J gene end by 2 bases; junction bases not matched to a gene: 5. Germline loops: CDR1 SGHNT, CDR2 YENEEA. This CDR3 is CASSSRAGGQETQYF. In DNA, the CDR3 is TGTGCCAGCAGCTCGCGAGCGGGGGGACAAGAGACCCAGTACTTC.

The rearrangement uses TRBV27 and TRBJ1-2; 7 bases are a match to TRBD1. V lost 4 bases, J lost 4 bases, and 9 bases stayed unmatched. CDR1 and CDR2 (germline): MNHEY, SMNVEV (reference sequence). CDR3 length: 15 residues. In DNA form, the CDR3 reads TGTGCCAGCAGTTCCTATCGGACAGGAACCTATGGCTACACCTTC. Protein product: CASSSYRTGTYGYTF.

The chain uses TRBV28 and TRBJ2-7; 11 nucleotides agree with TRBD1. V trimming: 6 bases; J trimming: 0 bases; junction bases outside the gene matches: 4. The germline gives CDR1 MDHEN, CDR2 SYDVKM. There are 15 residues in the CDR3. The CDR3 DNA is TGTGCCAGCAGCCACGGGACAGGGGGCTCCTACGAGCAGTACGTC. Translated, it gives CASSHGTGGSYEQYV.

This rearrangement joins TRBV10-1 to TRBJ2-1; the D gene is possibly TRBD2 (7 bases). CDR1 and CDR2 (germline): WNHNN, SYGVQD (reference sequence). The CDR3 totals 15 residues. V was trimmed by 7 bases and J by 3 bases, leaving 16 bases between them. DNA of the CDR3: TGCGCCAGCAACCGAAGCGGGACAAGCTACAATGAGCAGTTCTTC. This gives the protein CASNRSGTSYNEQFF.

The rearrangement uses TRBV7-2 and TRBJ2-5, with TRBD2 matching over 7 bases. The CDR3 is 16 amino acids. J lost 9 bases, V lost 1 base, and 14 bases had no gene match. CDR1 and CDR2 (germline): SGHTA, FQGNSA. The CDR3 protein is CASSLELGAGGRPQYF. In DNA, the CDR3 is TGTGCCAGCAGCTTAGAGTTAGGGGCCGGGGGGAGGCCCCAGTACTTC.

V and J are TRBV18 and TRBJ2-3, with a possible D match to TRBD1 (6 bases). Germline assignment: CDR1 KGHSH and CDR2 LQKENI. This CDR3 has 15 amino acids. Trimming pared 6 bases from V and 4 bases from J, leaving 17 bases between. CDR3 coding DNA: TGTGCCAGCTCCTCCCAGGGGTCCTCCCCAGATACGCAGTATTTT. This gives the protein CASSSQGSSPDTQYF.

The count of this clone is one. The rearrangement links TRBV6-2 or TRBV6-3 to TRBJ1-2; 7 nucleotides agree with TRBD1. Trimming at V came to 4 bases and at J to 7 bases, leaving 6 bases not matched to a gene. Per the germline V gene, CDR1 is MNHEY and CDR2 is SVGEGT. The CDR3 is made up of 13 amino acids. CDR3 region: CASSFTGVAGYTF. The CDR3 bases are TGTGCCAGCAGTTTTACAGGGGTTGCTGGCTACACCTTC.

J is TRBJ2-2 and V is TRBV6-5, with D possibly TRBD1 on 6 matching bases. CDR1 is MNHEY and CDR2 is SVGAGI in the germline V gene. CDR3 length: 13 amino acids. Deletions cut 7 bases from V and 1 base from J, with 7 bases between. This CDR3 reads CASMGQNTGELFF. The DNA for the CDR3 is TGTGCCAGCATGGGACAGAACACCGGGGAGCTGTTTTTT.

The chain couples TRBV18 to TRBJ1-1, with a tentative D call TRBD1 (6 bases). The germline V gene encodes CDR1 KGHSH and CDR2 LQKENI. V was pared by 2 bases and J by 0 bases, with 13 bases between. CDR3 length equals 16 residues. This chain's CDR3 is CASSPGTLLMNTEAFF. CDR3 coding DNA: TGTGCCAGCTCACCAGGGACACTACTTATGAACACTGAAGCTTTCTTT.

The chain uses TRBV2 and TRBJ2-3, with D perhaps TRBD2 (6 bases). CDR3 length: 15 amino acids. The V and J ends lost 7 bases and 2 bases respectively, with 16 bases between them. Germline CDR1 reads SNHLY; CDR2 reads FYNNEI. DNA for the CDR3: TGTGCCAGCAAATCCGGCGGGGTTAACACAGATACGCAGTATTTT. Amino acid sequence: CASKSGGVNTDTQYF.

This rearrangement joins TRBV7-9 to TRBJ2-1, with 7 bases fitting TRBD1. V was pared by 4 bases and J by 2 bases, with 5 bases of the junction left unmatched. Germline V CDR1 and CDR2: SEHNR, FQNEAQ (reference sequence). This CDR3 spans 15 amino acids. The CDR3 region is CASSSTGVTYNEQFF. Written as DNA, the CDR3 is TGTGCCAGCAGCTCCACAGGGGTCACCTACAATGAGCAGTTCTTC.

This chain joins TRBV7-8 and TRBJ1-1; D call uncertain. Germline V gene lookup returns CDR1 SGHVS and CDR2 FQNEAQ. The CDR3 contains 16 residues. V was shortened by 2 bases and J by 3 bases, with 16 bases between the two germline ends. The CDR3: CASSLFASASHTEAFF. As DNA, the CDR3 is TGTGCCAGCAGCTTATTCGCCTCCGCGTCCCACACTGAAGCTTTCTTT.

The chain employs TRBV6-5 and TRBJ1-6; TRBD1 might be the D (6 bases). V was pared by 4 bases and J by 8 bases, with 18 bases between. This CDR3 has 16 residues. CDR1 is MNHEY, CDR2 SVGAGI, per germline. The CDR3 region is CASSSGGPLFDSPLHF. The CDR3 bases are TGTGCCAGCAGTTCGGGGGGGCCTTTATTTGATTCACCCCTCCACTTT.

The chain has TRBV7-2 and TRBJ2-5; 10 bases are shared with TRBD1. Germline CDR1 SGHTA, CDR2 FQGNSA. The CDR3 sequence is 15 residues long. The junction had 6 bases not matched to a gene; V was cut back by 4 bases and J by 4 bases. DNA of the CDR3: TGTGCCAGCAGCTGGCCGGGACAGGGGAGAGAGACCCAGTACTTC. Its translation: CASSWPGQGRETQYF.

This chain uses TRBV11-3 with TRBJ2-5; TRBD1 matches 10 bases. V was clipped by 4 bases and J by 5 bases; unmatched bases: 1. CDR1 is SGHNT and CDR2 is YENEEA in the germline V gene. This CDR3 region has 13 residues. The DNA for the CDR3 is TGTGCCAGCAGCTGGGGACAGGGGGAGACCCAGTACTTC. The encoded protein is CASSWGQGETQYF. Full variable domain (remainder filled in from reference TRBV11-3 and TRBJ2-5): EAGVVQSPRYKIIEKKQPVAFWCNPISGHNTLYWYLQNLGQGPELLIRYENEEAVDDSQLPKDRFSAERLKGVDSTLKIQPAELGDSAVYLCASSWGQGETQYFGPGTRLLVL.

The chain combines TRBV5-1 with TRBJ2-2; weak D call: TRBD1 (5 bases). The V gene lost 6 bases and the J gene lost 7 bases, with 13 bases spanning the gap. Per germline, CDR1 SGHRS and CDR2 YFSETQ. The CDR3 is 13 residues long. CDR3 sequence reads: CASKGYQGGELFF. The CDR3 DNA reads TGCGCCAGCAAGGGCTACCAGGGCGGGGAGCTGTTTTTT.

This chain joins TRBV7-9 and TRBJ2-2, with 11 nucleotides matching TRBD2. This CDR3 region has 17 residues. Germline CDR1 SEHNR, CDR2 FQNEAQ (reference sequence). V gave up 2 bases and J gave up 4 bases; unmatched junction bases: 6. The CDR3 DNA is TGTGCCAGCAGCTTACGCCCTAGCGGGGGGACCACCGGGGAGCTGTTTTTT. Amino acids: CASSLRPSGGTTGELFF.

V gene TRBV12-3 or TRBV12-4 combines with J gene TRBJ2-1; D uncertain. Trimming took 2 bases from V and 9 from J, leaving 11 bases between them. The CDR3 extends over 13 amino acids. The CDR3 DNA reads as TGTGCCAGCAGTTTATCCCCGAACGGTGAGCAGTTCTTC. Its protein product is CASSLSPNGEQFF.

The chain carries TRBV30 and TRBJ2-3, with D tentatively TRBD2 (5 bases). Trimming stripped 0 bases from V and 5 bases from J, with 6 bases between. The germline V gene encodes CDR1 GTSNPN and CDR2 SVGIG (reference sequence). The CDR3 runs to 12 residues. This CDR3 reads CAWSVRGDTQYF. The CDR3 DNA reads as TGTGCCTGGAGTGTACGGGGAGATACGCAGTATTTT.

J is TRBJ1-3 and V is TRBV7-2, with D unclear. Between the trimmed V and J ends, which lost 1 base and 1 base, there was a span of 11 bases. There are 16 residues in the CDR3. Germline V gene data show CDR1 as SGHTA and CDR2 as FQGNSA. This CDR3 reads CASSLELLASGNTIYF. The CDR3 region has the DNA TGTGCCAGCAGCTTAGAACTTCTAGCGTCTGGAAACACCATATATTTT.

The chain recombines TRBV7-2 with TRBJ1-2; TRBD1 agrees at 9 bases. The length of the CDR3 is 15 residues. V dropped 1 base and J dropped 9; count of bases not matched to a gene: 9. Germline-derived CDR1 and CDR2 are SGHTA and FQGNSA. The chain's CDR3 is CASSLDPTGQGRYTF. The CDR3, as DNA: TGTGCCAGCAGCTTAGATCCTACAGGACAGGGGCGCTACACCTTC. The variable domain in full, with the rest retrieved from reference TRBV7-2 and TRBJ1-2, is GAGVSQSPSNKVTEKGKDVELRCDPISGHTALYWYRQSLGQGLEFLIYFQGNSAPDKSGLPSDRFSAERTGGSVSTLTIQRTQQEDSAVYLCASSLDPTGQGRYTFGSGTRLTVV.

With regard to this clone: The sample carries other DNA sequences with the same CDR3. This rearrangement joins TRBV9 to TRBJ2-3; D may be TRBD1 (5 bases). The CDR3 runs to 15 residues. Germline V CDR1 and CDR2: SGDLS, YYNGEE. The germline V and J ends were trimmed by 0 bases and 3 bases, with 11 bases remaining between them. The CDR3 bases are TGTGCCAGCAGCGTAGGTCAGGGTGGGACAGATACGCAGTATTTT. Translation: CASSVGQGGTDTQYF.

This clone showed up just once. This chain connects TRBV4-3 to TRBJ2-2; 9 bases align to TRBD1. Germline values: CDR1 LGHNA, CDR2 YSLEER. V shed 1 base and J 5 bases; nucleotides not matched to a gene: 14. CDR3 length equals 19 residues. CDR3 coding DNA: TGCGCCAGCAGCCAAGCCCCTAATGGGGGGACAGGGAGAACCGGGGAGCTGTTTTTT. It codes for CASSQAPNGGTGRTGELFF.